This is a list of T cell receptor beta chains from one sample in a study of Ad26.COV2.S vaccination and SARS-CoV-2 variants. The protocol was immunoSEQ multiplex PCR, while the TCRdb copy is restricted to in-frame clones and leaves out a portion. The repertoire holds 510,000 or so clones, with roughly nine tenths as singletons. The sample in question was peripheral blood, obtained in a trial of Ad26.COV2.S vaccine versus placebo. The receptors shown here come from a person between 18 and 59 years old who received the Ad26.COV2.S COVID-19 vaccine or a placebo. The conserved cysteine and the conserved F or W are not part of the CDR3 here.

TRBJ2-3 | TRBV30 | AWSPPSPLAERGSTDTQY
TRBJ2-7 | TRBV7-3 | ASSLAPTEQNEQY
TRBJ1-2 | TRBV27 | ASSFSPHGNYGYT
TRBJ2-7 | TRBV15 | ATSSEQQTYEQY
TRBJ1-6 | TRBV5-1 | ASSLGTGGGHNSPLH
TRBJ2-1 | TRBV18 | ASSVGTGGFNEQF
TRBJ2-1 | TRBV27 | ASSLSRDRYNEQF
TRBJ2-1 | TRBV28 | ASSRTGGDNEQF
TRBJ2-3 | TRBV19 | ASSKLSLAGATGADTQY
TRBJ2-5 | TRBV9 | ASSVGTSGSETQY
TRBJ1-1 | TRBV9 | ASSASNLNTEAF
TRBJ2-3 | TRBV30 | ALRQGTQY
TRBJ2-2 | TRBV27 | ASRSVKTGSPGELF
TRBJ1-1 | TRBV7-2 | ASRATKGAGVEAF
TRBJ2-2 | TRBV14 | ASSQYSGHAANTGELF
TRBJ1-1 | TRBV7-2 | ASSRTGRTEAF
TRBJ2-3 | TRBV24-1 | ATSDFTSGGFTDTQY
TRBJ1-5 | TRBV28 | ASRTGGDGQPQH
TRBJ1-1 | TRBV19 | ASRQGTPNTEAF
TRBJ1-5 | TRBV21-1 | ASSKAGILKGQPQH
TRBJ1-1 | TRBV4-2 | ASSKGQGEGTEAF
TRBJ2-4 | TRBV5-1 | ASSPPGDLAKNIQY
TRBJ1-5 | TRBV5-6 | ASSRGTLSSNQPQH
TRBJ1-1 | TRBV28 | ASSFRGNTEAF
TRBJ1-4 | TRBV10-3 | AISSDRSTEKLF
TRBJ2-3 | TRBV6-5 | ASSSSGGTDTQY
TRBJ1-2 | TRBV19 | ASSISGVGYT
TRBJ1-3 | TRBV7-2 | ASSSWIDGNTIY
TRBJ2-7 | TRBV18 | ASSPASGRGGYEQY
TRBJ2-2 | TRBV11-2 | ASSLYAGRNTGELF
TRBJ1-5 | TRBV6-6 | ASRTGGDQPQH
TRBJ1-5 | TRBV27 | ASSPIGQGGNQPQH
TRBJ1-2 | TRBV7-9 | ASSSGQGVLSGYT
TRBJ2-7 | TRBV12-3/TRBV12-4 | ASSYYGPYEQY
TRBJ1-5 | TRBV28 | ASSRDLLQPQH
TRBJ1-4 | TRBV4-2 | ASSQILQGGNEKLF
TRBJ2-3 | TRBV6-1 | ASCQTPTDTQY
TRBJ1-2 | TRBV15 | ATSRALTDNYGYT
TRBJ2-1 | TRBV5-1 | ASSSQGLASNEQF
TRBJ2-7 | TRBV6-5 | ASRTGLRKGYEQY
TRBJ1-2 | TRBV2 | ASSEASDRGRGYT
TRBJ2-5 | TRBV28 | ASRAQGSETQY
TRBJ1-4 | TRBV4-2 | ASSQAQGDGEKLF
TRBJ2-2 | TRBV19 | ASSIDAWGELF